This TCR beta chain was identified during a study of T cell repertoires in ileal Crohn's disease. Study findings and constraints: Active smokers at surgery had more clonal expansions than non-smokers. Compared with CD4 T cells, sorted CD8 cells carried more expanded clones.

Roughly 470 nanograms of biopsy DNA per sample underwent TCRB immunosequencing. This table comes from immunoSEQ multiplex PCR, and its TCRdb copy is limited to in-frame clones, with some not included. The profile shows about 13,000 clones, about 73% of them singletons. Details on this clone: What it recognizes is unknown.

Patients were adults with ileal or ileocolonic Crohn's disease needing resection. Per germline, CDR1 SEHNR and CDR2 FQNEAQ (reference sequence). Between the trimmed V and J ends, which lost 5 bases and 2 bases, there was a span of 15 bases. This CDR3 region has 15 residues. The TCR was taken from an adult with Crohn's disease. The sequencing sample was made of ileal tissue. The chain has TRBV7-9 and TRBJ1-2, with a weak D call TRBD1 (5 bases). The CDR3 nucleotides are TGTGCCAGCAGCCCCGACTCGGGGGGGAACTATGGCTACACCTTC. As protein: CASSPDSGGNYGYTF.